This T cell receptor (beta chain) was recovered during a study of Ad26.COV2.S vaccination and SARS-CoV-2 variants. General study findings and limits: Spike-specific CD8+ and CD4+ T cell responses reportedly showed substantial breadth after vaccination.

Treatment defined: about 20 received Ad26.COV2.S at low or high dose, single or two shots; roughly 5 received placebo; per-sample allocation not given. Day 63 after the first vaccine or placebo injection was the time point for sampling. Some clones are missing from TCRdb's copy, which holds only in-frame ones; the method was immunoSEQ multiplex PCR. This sample has fewer than 400,000 clones, with 75% to 90% found just once. Concerning this clone: Its antigen is not known.

This TCR derives from a person between 18 and 65 years old who received the Ad26.COV2.S COVID-19 vaccine or a placebo. The sequencing used peripheral blood, collected in a trial of Ad26.COV2.S vaccine versus placebo.

CDR3: CASSMARTSGGTLRQETQYF. In nucleotides, the CDR3 is TGTGCCAGTAGTATGGCTAGGACTAGCGGGGGGACCTTGCGCCAAGAGACCCAGTACTTC. The J gene is TRBJ2-5, the V gene TRBV19; 14 nucleotides align to TRBD2. The length of the CDR3 is 20 residues. Germline CDR1 LNHDA, CDR2 SQIVND (reference sequence). Unmatched junction bases numbered 13, after V lost 3 bases and J lost 1 base. Full variable domain (outside the CDR3, taken from reference TRBV19 and TRBJ2-5): DGGITQSPKYLFRKEGQNVTLSCEQNLNHDAMYWYRQDPGQGLRLIYYSQIVNDFQKGDIAEGYSVSREKKESFPLTVTSAQKNPTAFYLCASSMARTSGGTLRQETQYFGPGTRLLVL.